The 15 T cell receptor beta chains below all came from one sample that was sequenced in a study of T cell repertoires in cytomegalovirus infection. TCRdb independently ran MiXCR on the reads; one entry per CDR3 protein. Here the sample spans 300,000 or so distinct CDR3 sequences, approximately 8.9% being singletons. Sequenced sample: PBMCs. The source of these receptors is a human donor in good health (CMV status not recorded). Some clones in this sample may be carry-over from other donors' samples.

This clonotype has a count of ten or more. The chain recombines TRBV7-2 with TRBJ2-2, with TRBD2 matching over 8 bases. Germline loops: CDR1 SGHTA, CDR2 FQGNSA. V trimming: 6 bases; J trimming: 1 base; junction bases outside the gene matches: 4. The CDR3 is 15 amino acids. CDR3 sequence (DNA): TGTGCCAGCAGACTTCTAGCGGGGAACACCGGGGAGCTGTTTTTT. It encodes CASRLLAGNTGELFF.

In this sample, this clonotype turned up many times. The CDR3 spells CASSQEGHGEGYTF. The CDR3 region has the DNA TGCGCCAGCAGCCAAGAAGGCCACGGAGAGGGCTACACCTTC. This chain joins TRBV4-3 and TRBJ1-2, with D uncertain. CDR1 and CDR2 from the germline V gene are LGHNA and YSLEER. The CDR3 sequence is 14 residues long. V was trimmed by 0 bases and J by 8 bases, leaving 13 bases between them.

This clonotype has at least ten counts. This chain joins TRBV7-2 and TRBJ2-3, with 12 positions matching TRBD2. Germline CDR1 and CDR2: SGHTA and FQGNSA. The CDR3 is 18 residues long. V shed 1 base and J 5 bases; nucleotides not matched to a gene: 10. This CDR3 is CASSLGALAGGEGDTQYF. For the CDR3, the DNA is TGTGCCAGCAGCTTAGGAGCTCTAGCGGGGGGGGAAGGAGATACGCAGTATTTT.

This clonotype turned up a few times. The chain has TRBV7-9 and TRBJ1-5, with D maybe TRBD1 (5 bases). Deletions cut 1 base from V and 2 bases from J, with 9 bases between. CDR1 and CDR2 from the germline V gene are SEHNR and FQNEAQ (reference sequence). This CDR3 has 15 amino acids. The CDR3 bases are TGTGCCAGCAGCTTAGGTGGGGCCGGCAATCAGCCCCAGCATTTT. Its protein is CASSLGGAGNQPQHF.

In its sample, this clonotype was seen many times. The chain employs TRBV20-1 and TRBJ2-5; 8 bases match TRBD2. Germline V gives CDR1 DFQATT, CDR2 SNEGSKA (reference sequence). CDR3 length: 14 residues. Unmatched junction bases numbered 8, after V lost 3 bases and J lost 5 bases. DNA for the CDR3: TGCAGTGCTAGGCCTAGCGGGTCTGAGGAGACCCAGTACTTC. It translates to CSARPSGSEETQYF.

This clonotype was detected ten times or more. V is TRBV6-6 and J is TRBJ1-2, with TRBD1 as a possible D gene (5 bases). Germline values: CDR1 MNHNY, CDR2 SVGAGI (reference sequence). The CDR3 consists of 14 residues. V was pared by 5 bases and J by 11 bases, with 21 bases between. This chain's CDR3 is CASSPRDRSGAYTF. The CDR3 nucleotides are TGTGCCAGCAGTCCGCGAGACCGGTCCGGGGCGTACACCTTC.

This clonotype was counted a few times. The chain employs TRBV20-1 and TRBJ1-6; D remains ambiguous. The length of the CDR3 is 13 residues. Germline V gene data show CDR1 as DFQATT and CDR2 as SNEGSKA (reference sequence). With 1 base removed from V and 8 bases from J, the gap between germline ends came to 9 bases. CDR3 region: CSARGLRYSPLHF. DNA of the CDR3: TGCAGTGCTAGAGGACTGAGATATTCACCCCTCCACTTT.

The sample holds many counts of this clonotype. The chain combines TRBV7-2 with TRBJ1-1, with D maybe TRBD1 (6 bases). From germline, CDR1 is SGHTA and CDR2 FQGNSA. V was cut by 4 bases and J by 4 bases, with 16 bases left in between. The CDR3 contains 15 residues. The chain's CDR3 is CASSSQQGRGTEAFF. CDR3 bases: TGTGCCAGCAGCTCCCAACAGGGACGGGGCACTGAAGCTTTCTTT.

This clonotype was observed at least ten times. The V gene is TRBV28, the J gene TRBJ2-7, with TRBD1 matching over 7 bases. Trimming cost V 4 bases and J 2 bases; bases outside gene matches: 26. The length of the CDR3 is 21 residues. CDR1 is MDHEN, CDR2 SYDVKM, per germline. This CDR3 is CASSSPYLSQGSLSPPYEQYF. CDR3 in DNA: TGTGCCAGCAGTTCTCCATATCTCTCACAGGGGTCATTGAGTCCCCCCTACGAGCAGTACTTC.

The chain combines TRBV12-3 or TRBV12-4 with TRBJ2-3, with D tentatively TRBD1 or TRBD2 (5 bases each). The CDR3 runs 15 residues. Trimming removed 0 bases at V and 6 bases at J, with 13 bases between. The CDR3 reads CASSLALGVLDTQYF. In nucleotides, the CDR3 is TGTGCCAGCAGTTTAGCGCTGGGGGTCCTGGATACGCAGTATTTT.

At least ten counts were recorded for this clonotype. This chain joins TRBV5-5 and TRBJ2-3, with D perhaps matching TRBD1 (5 bases). V lost 3 bases, J lost 4 bases, and 9 bases lay in between. Germline loops: CDR1 SGHKS, CDR2 YYEKEE (reference sequence). The CDR3 has 13 amino acids. CDR3 amino acids: CASSWGSPDTQYF. The CDR3, as DNA: TGTGCCAGCAGCTGGGGCAGCCCAGATACGCAGTATTTT.

This clonotype has a count of ten or more. This rearrangement joins TRBV7-2 to TRBJ2-1; D remains ambiguous. The CDR3 has 11 residues. The V and J ends lost 3 bases and 8 bases respectively, with 5 bases between them. CDR1 is SGHTA and CDR2 is FQGNSA in the germline V gene. In DNA form, the CDR3 reads TGTGCCAGCAGCTTTCGGGATGAGCAGTTCTTC. Protein sequence: CASSFRDEQFF. The full variable domain, completed using reference TRBV7-2 and TRBJ2-1, is GAGVSQSPSNKVTEKGKDVELRCDPISGHTALYWYRQSLGQGLEFLIYFQGNSAPDKSGLPSDRFSAERTGGSVSTLTIQRTQQEDSAVYLCASSFRDEQFFGPGTRLTVL.

The V gene is TRBV27, the J gene TRBJ2-1, with 10 bases lining up with TRBD1. This CDR3 is 15 amino acids long. Germline lookup yields CDR1 MNHEY and CDR2 SMNVEV (reference sequence). Trimming cost V 3 bases and J 8 bases; bases outside gene matches: 7. The CDR3 protein is CASSFRDRGRDEQFF. Written as DNA, the CDR3 is TGTGCCAGCAGTTTCCGGGACAGGGGTCGGGATGAGCAGTTCTTC.

This clonotype was seen a handful of times. This chain links TRBV7-2 with TRBJ1-4, with 7 bases matching TRBD1. CDR3 length: 14 residues. Trimming took 2 bases from V and 8 from J; bases not matched to a gene: 5. CDR1 and CDR2 from the germline V gene are SGHTA and FQGNSA. As DNA, the CDR3 is TGTGCCAGCAGCTTAAGGACAGGAAAGGAAAAACTGTTTTTT. It translates to CASSLRTGKEKLFF.

This clonotype showed up many times. V is TRBV7-8 and J is TRBJ1-1; no clear D gene. Trimming stripped 5 bases from V and 1 base from J, with 8 bases between. CDR3 length: 13 residues. Germline V CDR1 and CDR2: SGHVS, FQNEAQ. CDR3 coding DNA: TGTGCCAGCAGCCTCGCACCGAACACTGAAGCTTTCTTT. Protein product: CASSLAPNTEAFF.